The rows below give T cell receptor beta chains drawn from one sample of a study of CD8+ T cells in alopecia areata. Profiling relied on immunoSEQ multiplex PCR, and the TCRdb table lists in-frame clones only, not all of them. The table records approximately 150,000 clones, approximately 57% of them present only once. The sequences come from CD4+ T cells sorted from blood, collected at week 24, from a patient treated with tofacitinib. The receptors were sampled from a human donor with alopecia areata. Each CDR3 is given with its conserved first and last residue. The D gene is left open where the match is weak. Clone size is stated in some rows and not others, as once, few, many or a class when expanded.

CDR3nt: TGTGCCAGTAAGGCCGGGGACTATGGCTACACCTTC
CDR3aa: CASKAGDYGYTF
len: 12
abundance: few
d_gene: NA
j_gene: TRBJ1-2
v_gene: TRBV19

CDR3nt: TGCGCCAGCAGCCAAGATACCGGGGGGGCCGGCACAGATACGCAGTATTTT
CDR3aa: CASSQDTGGAGTDTQYF
len: 17
abundance: NA
d_gene: TRBD2
j_gene: TRBJ2-3
v_gene: TRBV4-1

CDR3nt: TGTGCCTGGAGTGTAAGGCAGATCCAAGAGACCCAGTACTTC
CDR3aa: CAWSVRQIQETQYF
len: 14
abundance: NA
d_gene: NA
j_gene: TRBJ2-5
v_gene: TRBV30

CDR3nt: TGTGCCAGCAGAATAGAGAATAGGAGCAATCAGCCCCAGCATTTT
CDR3aa: CASRIENRSNQPQHF
len: 15
abundance: NA
d_gene: NA
j_gene: TRBJ1-5
v_gene: TRBV27

CDR3nt: TGTGCCAGCAGCCACGACGGGGGACAGGGGAGACCCCTCCACTTT
CDR3aa: CASSHDGGQGRPLHF
len: 15
abundance: NA
d_gene: TRBD1
j_gene: TRBJ1-6
v_gene: TRBV4-2

CDR3nt: TGTGCCAGTAATTTCCGGGATGGGGAGCTGTTTTTT
CDR3aa: CASNFRDGELFF
len: 12
abundance: NA
d_gene: NA
j_gene: TRBJ2-2
v_gene: TRBV19

CDR3nt: TGTGCCATCAGTGGAACAGGGGTAGACTATGGCTACACCTTC
CDR3aa: CAISGTGVDYGYTF
len: 14
abundance: NA
d_gene: TRBD1
j_gene: TRBJ1-2
v_gene: TRBV10-3

CDR3nt: TGTGCCAGCAGCGCCCTCGACTTGCCCCAGCATGGCTACACCTTC
CDR3aa: CASSALDLPQHGYTF
len: 15
abundance: NA
d_gene: NA
j_gene: TRBJ1-2
v_gene: TRBV9

CDR3nt: TGCGCCAGCAGCTTGCGGTCAAGAGAGACCCAGTACTTC
CDR3aa: CASSLRSRETQYF
len: 13
abundance: once
d_gene: NA
j_gene: TRBJ2-5
v_gene: TRBV5-1

CDR3nt: TGCGCCAGCAGTCATTCCCCCCGGGACCCTGGAACCTACAATGAGCAGTTCTTC
CDR3aa: CASSHSPRDPGTYNEQFF
len: 18
abundance: NA
d_gene: NA
j_gene: TRBJ2-1
v_gene: TRBV23-1

CDR3nt: TGCGCCAGCAGCTTGTTAGAGAACTATGGCTACACCTTC
CDR3aa: CASSLLENYGYTF
len: 13
abundance: NA
d_gene: NA
j_gene: TRBJ1-2
v_gene: TRBV5-1

CDR3nt: TGTGCCAGCAGTGAGACCCCTAAACAGGGTAGGAAGCAGCAGCCCCAGCATTTT
CDR3aa: CASSETPKQGRKQQPQHF
len: 18
abundance: once
d_gene: NA
j_gene: TRBJ1-5
v_gene: TRBV6-4

CDR3nt: TGTGCCACCAGCAGAAACAGGGGCCTAGATACCCAGTACTTC
CDR3aa: CATSRNRGLDTQYF
len: 14
abundance: once
d_gene: TRBD1
j_gene: TRBJ2-5
v_gene: TRBV15

CDR3nt: TGCGCCAGCAGCAGAGGACAACTCTACGAGCAGTACTTC
CDR3aa: CASSRGQLYEQYF
len: 13
abundance: NA
d_gene: NA
j_gene: TRBJ2-7
v_gene: TRBV5-1

CDR3nt: TGTGCCACCAGCAGCCGGGACAGGGTGAGGGGCTACACCTTC
CDR3aa: CATSSRDRVRGYTF
len: 14
abundance: NA
d_gene: TRBD1
j_gene: TRBJ1-2
v_gene: TRBV15

CDR3nt: TGTGCCAGCACCTCCTACCCCGGGACAGTCAGGGATACGCAGTATTTT
CDR3aa: CASTSYPGTVRDTQYF
len: 16
abundance: once
d_gene: TRBD1
j_gene: TRBJ2-3
v_gene: TRBV11-1

CDR3nt: TGTGCCACCAGCAGAGAGGTGGTGGCAGTCAATCAGCCCCAGCATTTT
CDR3aa: CATSREVVAVNQPQHF
len: 16
abundance: NA
d_gene: NA
j_gene: TRBJ1-5
v_gene: TRBV15

CDR3nt: TGTGCCAGTAGTATCGCGCAGAGCACAGATACGCAGTATTTT
CDR3aa: CASSIAQSTDTQYF
len: 14
abundance: NA
d_gene: NA
j_gene: TRBJ2-3
v_gene: TRBV19